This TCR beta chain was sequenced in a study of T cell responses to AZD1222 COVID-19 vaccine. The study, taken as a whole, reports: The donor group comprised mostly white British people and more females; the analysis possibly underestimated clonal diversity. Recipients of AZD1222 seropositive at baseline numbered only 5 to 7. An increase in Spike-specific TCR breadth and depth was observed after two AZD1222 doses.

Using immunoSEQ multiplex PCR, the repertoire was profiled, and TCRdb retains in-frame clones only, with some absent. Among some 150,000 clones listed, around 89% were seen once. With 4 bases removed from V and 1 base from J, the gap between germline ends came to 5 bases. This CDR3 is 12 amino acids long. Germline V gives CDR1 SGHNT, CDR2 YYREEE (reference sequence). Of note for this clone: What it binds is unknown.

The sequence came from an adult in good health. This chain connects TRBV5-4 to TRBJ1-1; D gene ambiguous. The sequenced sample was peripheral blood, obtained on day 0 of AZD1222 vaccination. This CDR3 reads CASSLPNTEAFF. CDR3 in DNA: TGTGCCAGCAGCCTACCGAACACTGAAGCTTTCTTT.